This entry lists 12 T cell receptor beta chains sequenced from one sample in a study of OX40 agonist ivuxolimab in advanced cancers. Measured with immunoSEQ multiplex PCR; TCRdb has only the in-frame clones, and not every one. The table includes fewer than 45,000 clones, more than 75% detected once. Sequences were derived from CD4+ or CD8+ T cells sorted from blood, sampled in a trial of the OX40 agonist ivuxolimab. These TCRs come from an adult with an advanced solid tumor such as melanoma, head and neck, liver or kidney cancer.

The V gene is TRBV7-2, the J gene TRBJ1-1; 8 bases match TRBD1. This CDR3 comprises 14 residues. V dropped 4 bases and J dropped 3; count of bases not matched to a gene: 4. Germline CDR1 SGHTA, CDR2 FQGNSA. This CDR3 is CASSSTGADTEAFF. The DNA for the CDR3 is TGTGCCAGCAGCTCGACAGGGGCGGACACTGAAGCTTTCTTT.

The chain combines TRBV19 with TRBJ1-4; D gene ambiguous. Between the trimmed V and J ends, which lost 3 bases and 8 bases, there was a span of 16 bases. Germline V lookup: CDR1 LNHDA, CDR2 SQIVND (reference sequence). This CDR3 is 15 amino acids long. The CDR3 DNA reads as TGTGCCAGTAGTATCAAGAGGGCTCGGAGGGAAAAACTGTTTTTT. Amino acids: CASSIKRARREKLFF. Supplemented by reference TRBV19 and TRBJ1-4, the full variable domain reads DGGITQSPKYLFRKEGQNVTLSCEQNLNHDAMYWYRQDPGQGLRLIYYSQIVNDFQKGDIAEGYSVSREKKESFPLTVTSAQKNPTAFYLCASSIKRARREKLFFGSGTQLSVL.

The V and J genes are TRBV5-1 and TRBJ1-4; tentative D call: TRBD1 (5 bases). The CDR3 extends over 14 amino acids. The germline gives CDR1 SGHRS, CDR2 YFSETQ. Trimming stripped 3 bases from V and 4 bases from J, with 10 bases between. CDR3 DNA: TGCGCCAGCAGCTGGCGAGGGGATAATGAAAAACTGTTTTTT. Amino acids: CASSWRGDNEKLFF.

CDR3 residues: CAWSVPVAGGRNEQFF. The CDR3 nucleotides are TGTGCCTGGAGTGTACCCGTAGCGGGGGGCAGGAATGAGCAGTTCTTC. This chain connects TRBV30 to TRBJ2-1; 10 bases fit TRBD2. With V trimmed by 0 bases and J by 7 bases, 9 bases remained unmatched. CDR1 and CDR2 (germline): GTSNPN, SVGIG (reference sequence). This CDR3 region has 16 residues.

The V and J genes are TRBV11-2 and TRBJ1-1, with D uncertain. The germline V gene encodes CDR1 SGHAT and CDR2 FQNNGV. This CDR3 contains 14 residues. V was pared by 6 bases and J by 1 base, with 12 bases between. For the CDR3, the DNA is TGTGCCAGCAGGTTAACGCAAGGGAACACTGAAGCTTTCTTT. Protein product: CASRLTQGNTEAFF.

The CDR3: CSVLGQGKYGYTF. For the CDR3, the DNA is TGCAGCGTTCTTGGACAGGGGAAATATGGCTACACCTTC. The chain carries TRBV29-1 and TRBJ1-2; 9 nucleotides align to TRBD1. The CDR3 spans 13 residues. J gave up 5 bases and V 5 bases, and 6 bases lay outside the gene matches. The V gene's germline CDR1 is SQVTM and CDR2 ANQGSEA.

The J gene is TRBJ2-4, the V gene TRBV6-6, with D tentatively TRBD1 (5 bases). Germline lookup yields CDR1 MNHNY and CDR2 SVGAGI (reference sequence). This CDR3 is built from 16 residues. Trimming removed 6 bases at V and 3 bases at J, with 18 bases between. In DNA form, the CDR3 reads TGTGCCAGCAGCCTTAGACAGTCCAATCTCAAAAACATTCAGTACTTC. Amino acids: CASSLRQSNLKNIQYF.

The V and J genes are TRBV9 and TRBJ2-5; TRBD2 agrees at 10 bases. V lost 4 bases, J lost 5 bases, and 8 bases stayed unmatched. The V gene's germline CDR1 is SGDLS and CDR2 YYNGEE. This CDR3 spans 15 amino acids. The CDR3 region is CASSRAGGPLETQYF. In DNA, the CDR3 is TGTGCCAGCAGCAGAGCGGGGGGGCCTCTGGAGACCCAGTACTTC.

The CDR3 region has the DNA TGTGCCAGCAGCTTAGGGGGACAATACGAGCAGTACTTC. As protein: CASSLGGQYEQYF. The chain couples TRBV7-2 to TRBJ2-7, with D tentatively TRBD1 (6 bases). The CDR3 runs 13 residues. Trimming shortened V by 1 base and J by 4 bases, and 8 bases separated the two germline ends. Germline V gene lookup returns CDR1 SGHTA and CDR2 FQGNSA.

CDR3 in amino acids: CASSSVIQGYTF. CDR3 nucleotides: TGTGCCAGCAGCTCCGTTATTCAGGGCTACACCTTC. The J gene is TRBJ1-2, the V gene TRBV11-2; no reliable D call. The CDR3 loop spans 12 amino acids. Trimming left V 4 bases short and J 8 bases short, with 11 bases between. Germline V gene data show CDR1 as SGHAT and CDR2 as FQNNGV.

The chain recombines TRBV5-1 with TRBJ1-3, with D tentatively TRBD1 (6 bases). With 0 bases removed from V and 3 bases from J, the gap between germline ends came to 13 bases. The germline V gene encodes CDR1 SGHRS and CDR2 YFSETQ. This CDR3 spans 16 amino acids. The DNA for the CDR3 is TGCGCCAGCAGCTTGGCCGGGGGGGCAATTGGAAACACCATATATTTT. It yields the protein CASSLAGGAIGNTIYF.

The rearrangement uses TRBV23-1 and TRBJ2-7; TRBD1 is a possible D gene (5 bases). TRBV23-1 is an ORF for which the function is uncertain. The CDR3 has 16 residues. The V end was cut by 2 bases, the J end by 4 bases, with 18 bases between. Here the CDR3 DNA reads TGCGCCAGCAGTCAAGAGTTCCGGCAGGGAAGGTACGAGCAGTACTTC. Translating it yields CASSQEFRQGRYEQYF.